What follows are 17 T cell receptor beta chains derived from one specimen sequenced in a study of blood T cell repertoires in COVID-19. Only in-frame clones appear in the TCRdb table, and some are missing; sequencing was by immunoSEQ multiplex PCR. This table holds tens of thousands of clones, roughly 79% found once. Sequenced material: peripheral blood. The origin of the receptors is an elderly woman with acute or convalescent COVID-19.

The J gene is TRBJ1-1, the V gene TRBV9; 8 nucleotides align to TRBD1. The CDR3 length is 12 residues. The junction had 9 bases not matched to a gene; V was cut back by 10 bases and J by 7 bases. The germline CDR1 and CDR2 sequences are SGDLS and YYNGEE. The chain's CDR3 is CAQHKDRDEAFF. The CDR3 nucleotides read TGTGCCCAACACAAGGACAGGGATGAAGCTTTCTTT.

The rearrangement joins TRBV19 to TRBJ1-1; maybe TRBD1 (5 bases). The germline CDR1 and CDR2 sequences are LNHDA and SQIVND (reference sequence). Trimming cost V 5 bases and J 7 bases, with 14 bases left between them. The CDR3 length is 13 residues. This chain's CDR3 is CASSAGPGYEAFF. CDR3 sequence (DNA): TGTGCCAGTAGTGCGGGGCCGGGTTATGAAGCTTTCTTT.

This clone came up a few times. The chain is built from TRBV7-2 and TRBJ2-7; 9 bases fit TRBD2. Germline loops: CDR1 SGHTA, CDR2 FQGNSA. V was pared by 4 bases and J by 3 bases, with 7 bases of the junction left unmatched. This CDR3 contains 15 residues. CDR3 sequence reads: CASSSKTSGLYEQYF. In nucleotides, the CDR3 is TGTGCCAGCAGCTCAAAGACTAGCGGCCTCTACGAGCAGTACTTC.

The chain combines TRBV27 with TRBJ1-2; D remains unclear. The CDR3 extends over 14 amino acids. V was trimmed by 6 bases and J by 0 bases, leaving 11 bases between them. Germline CDR1 reads MNHEY; CDR2 reads SMNVEV (reference sequence). CDR3: CASSLEGTNYGYTF. In DNA form, the CDR3 reads TGTGCCAGCAGCTTAGAGGGCACTAACTATGGCTACACCTTC.

This rearrangement joins TRBV5-1 to TRBJ2-7; 7 nucleotides line up with TRBD1. The CDR3 consists of 13 residues. V trimming: 7 bases; J trimming: 7 bases; junction bases outside the gene matches: 11. CDR1 is SGHRS and CDR2 is YFSETQ in the germline V gene. The CDR3 here is CASGLGGASEQYF. DNA of the CDR3: TGCGCCAGCGGATTAGGGGGCGCCTCTGAGCAGTACTTC.

The chain employs TRBV5-6 and TRBJ2-3; 8 nucleotides line up with TRBD2. The V segment lost 5 bases and the J segment 5 bases; nucleotides outside the gene matches: 13. CDR1 is SGHDT, CDR2 YYEEEE, per germline. This CDR3 has 16 amino acids. The CDR3 spells CASRRTSYGEGDTQYF. For the CDR3, the DNA is TGTGCCAGCAGGCGGACTAGCTATGGGGAAGGAGATACGCAGTATTTT.

J is TRBJ1-3 and V is TRBV7-2, with D possibly TRBD1 on 6 matching bases. This CDR3 is 16 amino acids long. Germline CDR1 SGHTA, CDR2 FQGNSA. Trimming took 2 bases from V and 0 from J, leaving 11 bases between them. The chain's CDR3 is CASSLSRTASGNTIYF. In nucleotides, the CDR3 is TGTGCCAGCAGCTTAAGCCGGACAGCCTCTGGAAACACCATATATTTT.

This clone was seen once. The rearrangement uses TRBV2 and TRBJ2-2, with D possibly being TRBD1 (6 bases). The V gene lost 5 bases and the J gene lost 8 bases, with 12 bases spanning the gap. In germline, CDR1 is SNHLY, CDR2 FYNNEI. The CDR3 contains 13 residues. The CDR3 DNA reads as TGTGCCAGCAGTCAGGACAGTCCTGGGGAGCTGTTTTTT. It codes for CASSQDSPGELFF.

The V gene is TRBV5-1, the J gene TRBJ1-1, with D tentatively TRBD1 (5 bases). Germline loops: CDR1 SGHRS, CDR2 YFSETQ. Trimming pared 2 bases from V and 4 bases from J, leaving 9 bases between. This CDR3 is built from 13 residues. The CDR3 DNA follows: TGCGCCAGCAGCTTTTCCAGGGCCACTGAAGCTTTCTTT. The encoded protein is CASSFSRATEAFF.

This chain links TRBV7-3 with TRBJ2-3, with TRBD2 matching 12 bases. The V gene end was trimmed by 6 bases and the J gene end by 4 bases; junction bases not matched to a gene: 5. The CDR3 sequence is 15 residues long. Germline CDR1 and CDR2: SGHTA and FQGTGA. The CDR3 DNA is TGTGCCAGCAGTCCAGGACTAGCGGGATCAGATACGCAGTATTTT. Its translation: CASSPGLAGSDTQYF.

J is TRBJ2-3 and V is TRBV5-1, with D perhaps TRBD2 (6 bases). The germline V and J ends were trimmed by 4 bases and 2 bases, with 14 bases remaining between them. The germline CDR1 and CDR2 sequences are SGHRS and YFSETQ. The CDR3 loop spans 15 amino acids. This CDR3 is CASSPLATVTDTQYF. The CDR3 DNA follows: TGCGCCAGCAGCCCCCTAGCGACGGTCACAGATACGCAGTATTTT.

This clone was observed once. The chain employs TRBV12-3 or TRBV12-4 and TRBJ2-1, with D maybe TRBD2 (5 bases). The CDR3 has 13 amino acids. Trimming took 10 bases from V and 0 from J, leaving 10 bases between them. In nucleotides, the CDR3 is TGTGCCATCCGGCGGGCCTCCTACAATGAGCAGTTCTTC. This sequence encodes CAIRRASYNEQFF.

The chain couples TRBV12-3 or TRBV12-4 to TRBJ1-2; no reliable D call. The CDR3 loop spans 13 amino acids. The V end was cut by 4 bases, the J end by 3 bases, with 9 bases between. CDR3 amino acids: CASSSIQYYGYTF. For the CDR3, the DNA is TGTGCCAGCAGTTCAATACAGTACTATGGCTACACCTTC.

CDR3: CASSSGGGNTGELFF. The CDR3 DNA follows: TGCGCCAGCAGCTCGGGCGGGGGGAACACCGGGGAGCTGTTTTTT. The V gene is TRBV5-1, the J gene TRBJ2-2; TRBD2 matches 7 bases. Germline values: CDR1 SGHRS, CDR2 YFSETQ. The trim removed 3 bases at V and 1 base at J, leaving 3 bases unmatched. The CDR3 length is 15 residues.

V is TRBV30 and J is TRBJ1-6, with D unclear. The CDR3 is 16 residues long. The V end was cut by 0 bases, the J end by 0 bases, with 9 bases between. Per the germline V gene, CDR1 is GTSNPN and CDR2 is SVGIG (reference sequence). The CDR3 coding sequence is TGTGCCTGGAGTGTTCCTCAGGCCTCCTATAATTCACCCCTCCACTTT. This translates into CAWSVPQASYNSPLHF.

This clone occurred a few times. This chain uses TRBV7-2 with TRBJ2-7, with 9 bases matching TRBD2. The CDR3 runs to 16 residues. In germline, CDR1 is SGHTA, CDR2 FQGNSA. Losses at the gene ends were 1 base for V and 6 bases for J; bases not matched to a gene: 10. CDR3 sequence reads: CASSLGGGREGSEQYF. The CDR3 region has the DNA TGTGCCAGCAGCTTAGGAGGAGGGCGGGAGGGCTCCGAGCAGTACTTC.

This chain uses TRBV9 with TRBJ1-2; the D is unclear. CDR3 length equals 18 residues. V gave up 3 bases and J gave up 8 bases, with 29 bases separating them. CDR1 is SGDLS and CDR2 is YYNGEE in the germline V gene. DNA of the CDR3: TGTGCCAGCAGCGCCGTTTCTGGGCCCTTAGCCTGGAGGGAGGGCTACACCTTC. Translated: CASSAVSGPLAWREGYTF.